This TCR beta chain derives from a study of blood T cell repertoires in COVID-19. Turning to the study itself: The United States, Italy and Spain provided the acute and convalescent COVID-19 samples.

Per the germline V gene, CDR1 is LGHDT and CDR2 is YNNKEL (reference sequence). The CDR3 extends over 21 amino acids. Trimming removed 0 bases at V and 0 bases at J, with 24 bases between. Sequencing used immunoSEQ multiplex PCR; TCRdb keeps in-frame clones, though not all of them. The sample lists over 250,000 clones, approximately 88% occurring once. This clone appeared once. The specimen sequenced was peripheral blood. This chain links TRBV3-1 (or the pseudogene TRBV3-2) with TRBJ2-1; D perhaps matches TRBD2 (6 bases). This clonotype was sampled from a woman aged 25 to 39 with acute or convalescent COVID-19. The CDR3 sequence is CASSQDGWEAVGSGSYNEQFF. The CDR3 DNA follows: TGTGCCAGCAGCCAAGATGGGTGGGAGGCGGTCGGATCGGGCTCCTACAATGAGCAGTTCTTC.